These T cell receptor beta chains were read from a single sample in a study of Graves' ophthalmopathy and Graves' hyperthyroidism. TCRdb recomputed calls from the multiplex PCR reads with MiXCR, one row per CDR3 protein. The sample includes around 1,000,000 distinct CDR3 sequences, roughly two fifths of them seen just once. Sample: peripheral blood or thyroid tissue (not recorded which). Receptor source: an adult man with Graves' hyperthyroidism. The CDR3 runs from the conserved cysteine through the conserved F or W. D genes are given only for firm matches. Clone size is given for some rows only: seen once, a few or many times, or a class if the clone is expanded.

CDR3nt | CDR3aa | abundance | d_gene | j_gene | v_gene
TGCAGTGCCCCGGGAGGGGGTAAACAAGAGACCCAGTACTTC | CSAPGGGKQETQYF | few | TRBD2 | TRBJ2-5 | TRBV20-1
TGTGCCAGCAGTAAGACAGGTTTTTTGTCCCAGCATTTT | CASSKTGFLSQHF | - | - | TRBJ1-5 | TRBV12-3/TRBV12-4
TGTGCCAGCAGACCGGACAGGCCACAGCCCCAGCATTTT | CASRPDRPQPQHF | many | TRBD1 | TRBJ1-5 | TRBV6-2/TRBV6-3
TGTGCCAGCACTCCTCAGGGGGCTTCCTATAATTCACCCCTCCACTTT | CASTPQGASYNSPLHF | - | TRBD1 | TRBJ1-6 | TRBV9
TGTGCCAGCAGCCCCCAGACGGGGGTAGGCAATCAGCCCCAGCATTTT | CASSPQTGVGNQPQHF | - | - | TRBJ1-5 | TRBV10-3
TGTGCCACCTACGAGCAGTACTTC | CATYEQYF | many | - | TRBJ2-7 | TRBV10-3
TGTGCCACCAGCAGGTCCAAACCCGGGGAAGCTTTCTTT | CATSRSKPGEAFF | many | - | TRBJ1-1 | TRBV15
TGTGCCACCTCCGGGACACCAACTTCGAGGGACACCTTC | CATSGTPTSRDTF | few | - | TRBJ1-2 | TRBV10-3
TGTGCCATTACGTCCGGGACAGGGGCCCACGGTGACTATGGCTACACCTTC | CAITSGTGAHGDYGYTF | - | TRBD1 | TRBJ1-2 | TRBV10-3
TGTGCCATCAGCCTTCTAGCGGAGAGCACAGATACGCAGTATTTT | CAISLLAESTDTQYF | - | TRBD2 | TRBJ2-3 | TRBV10-3
TGTGCCAGCAGTTACTCGCTTGAAGGAAACACCATATATTTT | CASSYSLEGNTIYF | many | - | TRBJ1-3 | TRBV6-5
TGCAGCGTTGAAACGAACAGGGGGGAGTGGAACACTGAAGCTTTCTTT | CSVETNRGEWNTEAFF | - | TRBD1 | TRBJ1-1 | TRBV29-1
TGTGCCAGCAGCCCGGCCGGGACAGCGGGAGAAAAACTGTTTTTT | CASSPAGTAGEKLFF | many | TRBD1 | TRBJ1-4 | TRBV7-2
TGTGCCAGCAGCGGTAGTGTTAAGTGGGGGGGGTTTGGTGAAGCTTTCTTT | CASSGSVKWGGFGEAFF | few | - | TRBJ1-1 | TRBV9
TGTGCCAGCATGGGAGACAGGGGTTCGTCTCAGCCCCAGCATTTT | CASMGDRGSSQPQHF | many | TRBD1 | TRBJ1-5 | TRBV6-5
TGCAGCGTTTTCCGGGGTAGCGGGAGCTTTCCTGAGCAGTACTTC | CSVFRGSGSFPEQYF | - | TRBD2 | TRBJ2-7 | TRBV29-1
TGTGCCAGCAGACTCAGCGTGTGGGGGGCGAGTGGGGCTTTCTTT | CASRLSVWGASGAFF | few | - | TRBJ1-1 | TRBV12-3/TRBV12-4
TGTGCCAGCAGCCGACAGGAGAACACTGAAGCTTTCTTT | CASSRQENTEAFF | many | - | TRBJ1-1 | TRBV4-1
TGTGCCAGCGGTGGGGGATTTCAGCCCCAGCAGTACTTC | CASGGGFQPQQYF | - | - | TRBJ2-7 | TRBV25-1
TGTGCCTGGAGACCGACCGGGACAGGGTCCTACGAGCAGTACTTC | CAWRPTGTGSYEQYF | - | TRBD1 | TRBJ2-7 | TRBV30
TGTGCCACCAGCGGCGGACTTCTGTTGGGTAATCAGCCCCAGCATTTT | CATSGGLLLGNQPQHF | few | - | TRBJ1-5 | TRBV15
TGTGCCAGCAACGGAGGGACAGACAGATTCTATGGCTACACCTTC | CASNGGTDRFYGYTF | few | TRBD1 | TRBJ1-2 | TRBV6-6
TGTGCCAGCAGGACCCCGGACGGGCCGGGAGAGCAGTACTTC | CASRTPDGPGEQYF | - | - | TRBJ2-7 | TRBV25-1
TGTGCCAGCAGCCCAGGGACAGGGCGAGACTATGGCTACACCTTC | CASSPGTGRDYGYTF | many | TRBD1 | TRBJ1-2 | TRBV7-8